This T cell receptor beta chain was retrieved from a study of control samples from healthy donors and cancer patients. The repertoire was sequenced with immunoSEQ multiplex PCR; TCRdb's copy has only in-frame clones and lacks some. The sample yields some 150,000 clones, 96% seen once. Sequencing was performed on blood. This TCR came from a woman under 40 in good health.

The CDR3 loop is CASSLAGGSETQYF. The CDR3 coding sequence is TGCGCCAGCTCTCTAGCGGGGGGTTCAGAGACCCAGTACTTC. The chain combines TRBV10-2 with TRBJ2-5; TRBD2 aligns across 11 bases. With V trimmed by 8 bases and J by 4 bases, 6 bases remained unmatched. CDR3 length: 14 residues. Looked up from germline, CDR1 is WSHSY and CDR2 is SAAADI.